Below are 28 T cell receptor beta chains sequenced from a single sample in a study of T cell responses to AZD1222 COVID-19 vaccine. The assay was immunoSEQ multiplex PCR, and TCRdb's table has in-frame clones only and misses some. The sample includes 85,000 to 100,000 clones, approximately 82% seen only once; the top ten take around a fifth. The sequenced sample was peripheral blood, obtained on day 0 of AZD1222 vaccination. Receptors originate from an adult in good health.

V usage is TRBV10-2 and J usage is TRBJ1-2; no firm D call. CDR1 and CDR2 from the germline V gene are WSHSY and SAAADI. V was clipped by 8 bases and J by 0 bases, with 7 bases between them. The CDR3 runs 12 residues. CDR3 region: CASGDTNYGYTF. The CDR3 nucleotides are TGCGCCAGCGGGGATACTAACTATGGCTACACCTTC.

The chain is built from TRBV11-3 and TRBJ2-1; the D is unclear. Trimming removed 5 bases at V and 7 bases at J, with 12 bases between. CDR3 length: 13 residues. The germline CDR1 and CDR2 sequences are SGHNT and YENEEA. Here the CDR3 reads CASSVGIQNEQFF. DNA of the CDR3: TGTGCCAGCAGCGTAGGGATCCAAAATGAGCAGTTCTTC.

DNA for the CDR3: TGTGCCAGTAGTATTTCACTAAATGAAAAACTGTTTTTT. Translating it yields CASSISLNEKLFF. The V call is TRBV19, the J call TRBJ1-4; D gene uncertain. V lost 3 bases and J 5 bases, leaving 7 bases between the germline ends. The CDR3 has 13 amino acids. Germline V CDR1 and CDR2: LNHDA, SQIVND (reference sequence).

The J gene is TRBJ2-3, the V gene TRBV4-3; D is ambiguous. The CDR3 length is 17 residues. Germline CDR1 LGHNA, CDR2 YSLEER. V was clipped by 0 bases and J by 2 bases, with 15 bases between them. The CDR3 DNA is TGCGCCAGCAGCCAAGATGATCAAGCGATGAACACAGATACGCAGTATTTT. Translation: CASSQDDQAMNTDTQYF.

The chain is built from TRBV12-3 or TRBV12-4 and TRBJ1-2; D ambiguous. The CDR3 has 13 amino acids. Trimming cost V 7 bases and J 5 bases, with 14 bases left between them. The CDR3, as DNA: TGTGCCAGCACTCCTGGACCTATTTATGGCTACACCTTC. This codes for CASTPGPIYGYTF.

The chain has TRBV20-1 and TRBJ1-5; D is perhaps TRBD1 (5 bases). V dropped 3 bases and J dropped 3 bases, with 15 bases sitting between them. Germline assignment: CDR1 DFQATT and CDR2 SNEGSKA (reference sequence). The CDR3 consists of 15 residues. The CDR3 DNA is TGCAGTGCTAGTTCAGGGACTGACCACAATCAGCCCCAGCATTTT. Protein sequence: CSASSGTDHNQPQHF.

This chain joins TRBV2 and TRBJ1-2; 7 bases match TRBD1. The CDR3 spans 12 residues. J lost 7 bases, V lost 11 bases, and 10 bases had no gene match. Germline CDR1 and CDR2: SNHLY and FYNNEI. CDR3 DNA sequence: TGTGCCGGGGACCGGGACAGAGCTGGCTACACCTTC. Amino acids: CAGDRDRAGYTF.

The V gene is TRBV30, the J gene TRBJ1-5, with D perhaps TRBD1 (5 bases). Germline values: CDR1 GTSNPN, CDR2 SVGIG (reference sequence). The CDR3 contains 16 residues. The ends were cut back, 0 bases at V and 9 bases at J, with 21 bases in the middle. CDR3 amino acids: CAWSVRGTNQGGPQHF. The CDR3 region has the DNA TGTGCCTGGAGTGTACGGGGCACCAACCAAGGAGGGCCCCAGCATTTT. The full variable domain, its missing parts supplied by reference TRBV30 and TRBJ1-5, is SQTIHQWPATLVQPVGSPLSLECTVEGTSNPNLYWYRQAAGRGLQLLFYSVGIGQISSEVPQNLSASRPQDRQFILSSKKLLLSDSGFYLCAWSVRGTNQGGPQHFGDGTRLSIL.

J is TRBJ1-4 and V is TRBV5-1; possible D gene TRBD1, 5 bases. CDR1 is SGHRS and CDR2 is YFSETQ in the germline V gene. Trimming took off 2 bases at V and 1 base at J, with 15 bases between the two ends. There are 17 residues in the CDR3. For the CDR3, the DNA is TGCGCCAGCAGCTTCAGGGTGCGGGTCGGAACTAATGAAAAACTGTTTTTT. This codes for CASSFRVRVGTNEKLFF.

The chain carries TRBV5-6 and TRBJ1-5; D ambiguous. The V end lost 2 bases, the J end lost 5 bases, and 8 bases lay between the germline ends. This CDR3 has 13 amino acids. Germline V gene sequence: CDR1 SGHDT, CDR2 YYEEEE. CDR3 sequence: CASSLWGDQPQHF. The CDR3 coding sequence is TGTGCCAGCAGCTTATGGGGAGATCAGCCCCAGCATTTT.

A few counts support this clone. The chain carries TRBV9 and TRBJ2-1; TRBD2 matches 8 bases. J was trimmed by 2 bases and V by 4 bases; bases with no gene match: 5. The CDR3 is 15 amino acids. Germline V gives CDR1 SGDLS, CDR2 YYNGEE. CDR3 sequence: CASSNPGGAYNEQFF. The CDR3 coding sequence is TGTGCCAGCAGCAACCCGGGGGGGGCCTACAATGAGCAGTTCTTC.

This chain uses TRBV18 with TRBJ1-6; TRBD1 aligns across 8 bases. Trimming took 5 bases from V and 7 from J; bases not matched to a gene: 4. In germline, CDR1 is KGHSH, CDR2 LQKENI. The CDR3 is made up of 14 amino acids. CDR3 region: CASSYTGGNSPLHF. CDR3 bases: TGTGCCAGCTCATATACAGGGGGGAATTCACCCCTCCACTTT. The full variable domain, rest sourced from reference TRBV18 and TRBJ1-6, is NAGVMQNPRHLVRRRGQEARLRCSPMKGHSHVYWYRQLPEEGLKFMVYLQKENIIDESGMPKERFSAEFPKEGPSILRIQQVVRGDSAAYFCASSYTGGNSPLHFGNGTRLTVT.

The chain employs TRBV30 and TRBJ2-2, with 8 nucleotides matching TRBD1. V shed 5 bases and J 4 bases; nucleotides not matched to a gene: 3. The CDR3 has 13 amino acids. Germline-derived CDR1 and CDR2 are GTSNPN and SVGIG (reference sequence). CDR3 region: CAWGQGLTGELFF. Written as DNA, the CDR3 is TGTGCCTGGGGACAGGGACTCACCGGGGAGCTGTTTTTT.

The V gene is TRBV11-2, the J gene TRBJ2-2, with D tentatively TRBD1 or TRBD2 (5 bases each). The V gene's germline CDR1 is SGHAT and CDR2 FQNNGV. The V and J ends lost 5 bases and 6 bases respectively, with 10 bases between them. The CDR3 covers 13 residues. The CDR3 sequence is CASSETGPGELFF. CDR3 bases: TGTGCCAGCAGCGAGACGGGGCCCGGGGAGCTGTTTTTT.

The chain couples TRBV9 to TRBJ1-3; no firm D call. The CDR3 length is 17 residues. Trimming took off 0 bases at V and 1 base at J, with 14 bases between the two ends. In germline, CDR1 is SGDLS, CDR2 YYNGEE. CDR3 sequence (DNA): TGTGCCAGCAGCGTAGTGGACGGTGGGAGTTCTGGAAACACCATATATTTT. This translates into CASSVVDGGSSGNTIYF. Filled out from reference TRBV9 and TRBJ1-3, the complete variable domain reads DSGVTQTPKHLITATGQRVTLRCSPRSGDLSVYWYQQSLDQGLQFLIQYYNGEERAKGNILERFSAQQFPDLHSELNLSSLELGDSALYFCASSVVDGGSSGNTIYFGEGSWLTVV.

The chain recombines TRBV12-3 or TRBV12-4 with TRBJ1-1; tentatively, D is TRBD1 (5 bases). The CDR3 is 11 residues long. With 5 bases removed from V and 6 bases from J, the gap between germline ends came to 7 bases. For the CDR3, the DNA is TGTGCCAGCAGTCAGACAGCTGAAGCTTTCTTT. Residues: CASSQTAEAFF.

V gene TRBV27 combines with J gene TRBJ2-3; D is unclear. The V end lost 7 bases, the J end lost 3 bases, and 11 bases lay between the germline ends. CDR3 size: 13 residues. Germline CDR1 reads MNHEY; CDR2 reads SMNVEV (reference sequence). The CDR3 nucleotides read TGTGCCAGCATCGGCGACGGGACAGATACGCAGTATTTT. This encodes CASIGDGTDTQYF.

The chain joins TRBV21-1 to TRBJ1-1; no check of the table's D call, TRBD1, against the DNA was made. TRBV21-1 is a pseudogene segment. The CDR3 extends over 13 amino acids. The CDR3 DNA reads TGTGCCAGCAGCAAGAACAAGAACACTGAAGCTTTCTTT. Protein product: CASSKNKNTEAFF.

The chain is built from TRBV7-9 and TRBJ2-1; 7 nucleotides align to TRBD1. Trimming cost V 5 bases and J 4 bases; bases outside gene matches: 8. Germline-derived CDR1 and CDR2 are SEHNR and FQNEAQ (reference sequence). The CDR3 contains 15 residues. The CDR3 loop reads CASSLGQKVYNEQFF. The CDR3 region has the DNA TGTGCCAGCAGCCTGGGACAGAAAGTTTACAATGAGCAGTTCTTC.

This clone has more than one count but fewer than ten. The rearrangement links TRBV12-3 or TRBV12-4 to TRBJ1-2; the match to TRBD1 covers 11 bases. With 6 bases clipped from V and 8 bases from J, the junction kept 2 bases outside the gene matches. The CDR3 covers 12 residues. The CDR3 reads CASSGTGGGYTF. The CDR3 bases are TGTGCCAGCAGCGGGACAGGGGGGGGCTACACCTTC.

This clone has just a few counts. The rearrangement joins TRBV19 to TRBJ1-4; D is undetermined. V was clipped by 8 bases and J by 1 base, with 14 bases between them. The germline CDR1 and CDR2 sequences are LNHDA and SQIVND (reference sequence). The CDR3 has 15 residues. The chain's CDR3 is CASRTQTGTNEKLFF. CDR3 in DNA: TGTGCCAGTCGTACTCAGACGGGAACTAATGAAAAACTGTTTTTT.

This chain uses TRBV19 with TRBJ1-2; D is uncertain. Germline assignment: CDR1 LNHDA and CDR2 SQIVND (reference sequence). CDR3 length: 13 residues. V lost 1 base and J lost 4, with 7 bases in between. CDR3 sequence reads: CASSIGSGYGYTF. The CDR3 DNA follows: TGTGCCAGTAGTATAGGCTCGGGCTATGGCTACACCTTC.

This chain links TRBV30 with TRBJ2-3, with D perhaps assigned TRBD1 or TRBD2 (5 bases each). Germline CDR1 is GTSNPN and CDR2 is SVGIG (reference sequence). This CDR3 region has 18 residues. Trimming cost V 0 bases and J 6 bases, with 25 bases left between them. The CDR3 DNA sequence: TGTGCCTGGAGTGTACCCTTTCCAGGGCCTAAATGGGGGGATACGCAGTATTTT. Protein product: CAWSVPFPGPKWGDTQYF.

The rearrangement uses TRBV30 and TRBJ1-2, with D possibly matching TRBD1 (5 bases). The CDR3 sequence is 16 residues long. Germline V CDR1 and CDR2: GTSNPN, SVGIG (reference sequence). Trimming shortened V by 2 bases and J by 2 bases, and 18 bases separated the two germline ends. The CDR3 DNA is TGTGCCTGGAGTCCACCCCCCTTCCGACAGAACTATGGCTACACCTTC. It specifies CAWSPPPFRQNYGYTF.

This clone was picked up one time. The DNA of the CDR3 is TGTGCCAGCAGTGAGTGGCGGCTCCAGTTTGACCCGCAGTATTTT. It translates to CASSEWRLQFDPQYF. The chain uses TRBV28 and TRBJ2-3, with D unresolved. The CDR3 is 15 residues long. Germline CDR1 and CDR2: MDHEN and SYDVKM. V was pared by 5 bases and J by 10 bases, with 22 bases between. Full variable domain (rest looked up from reference TRBV28 and TRBJ2-3): DVKVTQSSRYLVKRTGEKVFLECVQDMDHENMFWYRQDPGLGLRLIYFSYDVKMKEKGDIPEGYSVSREKKERFSLILESASTNQTSMYLCASSEWRLQFDPQYFGPGTRLTVL.

The V call is TRBV5-4, the J call TRBJ2-5; possibly TRBD1 for D (6 bases). Trimming stripped 4 bases from V and 3 bases from J, with 13 bases between. Germline V CDR1 and CDR2: SGHNT, YYREEE (reference sequence). This CDR3 has 14 amino acids. Here the CDR3 DNA reads TGTGCCAGCAGCCCCCCTGGACAGAAAGAGACCCAGTACTTC. Translated, it gives CASSPPGQKETQYF.

The chain couples TRBV6-5 to TRBJ2-1; a weak D match, TRBD2 (5 bases). Germline CDR1 and CDR2: MNHEY and SVGAGI. V was shortened by 7 bases and J by 4 bases, with 14 bases between the two germline ends. This CDR3 has 14 residues. CDR3 in DNA: TGTGCCAGCACCTGGACTTTTCAGTACAATGAGCAGTTCTTC. Protein sequence: CASTWTFQYNEQFF.

V gene TRBV20-1 combines with J gene TRBJ2-3; D unresolved. Trimming removed 7 bases from V and 6 bases from J, with 14 bases in between. The germline CDR1 and CDR2 sequences are DFQATT and SNEGSKA (reference sequence). There are 12 residues in the CDR3. This CDR3 is CSVSKYEDTQYF. CDR3 DNA sequence: TGCAGTGTTAGTAAGTACGAGGATACGCAGTATTTT.